Listed below are T cell receptor beta chains from one sample, sequenced in a study of radiotherapy plus CTLA-4 blockade in lung cancer. Sequencing was performed with immunoSEQ multiplex PCR; in TCRdb, only in-frame clones are kept and a portion is missing. This table holds more than 55,000 clones, 70% to 80% found once. The specimen was peripheral blood, collected from a patient treated with radiotherapy plus ipilimumab. These receptors all come from a human donor with non-small cell lung cancer who had a complete response to radiotherapy plus ipilimumab. The conserved cysteine and the conserved F or W are not part of the CDR3 here.

v_call: TRBV4-3; cdr3_aa: ASSPAGEGIHGYT
v_call: TRBV2; cdr3_aa: ASRGTHYTEAF
v_call: TRBV7-6; cdr3_aa: ASSSFSTGNTIY
v_call: TRBV15; cdr3_aa: ATRGPGANVLT
v_call: TRBV29-1; cdr3_aa: SVERSGGDGYT
v_call: TRBV7-9; cdr3_aa: ASSPGWGYT
v_call: TRBV7-2; cdr3_aa: ASSFLAGTYEQY
v_call: TRBV5-1; cdr3_aa: ASSPLGQDEKLF
v_call: TRBV27; cdr3_aa: ASSPSLDGSYEQY
v_call: TRBV7-9; cdr3_aa: ASSITGSGNTIY
v_call: TRBV6-5; cdr3_aa: ASSLGLAGPGEQF
v_call: TRBV6-1; cdr3_aa: ASRQTGDSNYGYT
v_call: TRBV4-3; cdr3_aa: ASSRGTGVADTQY